The 16 T cell receptor beta chains given below trace back to one sample, sequenced in a study of blood T cell repertoires in COVID-19. Clones were read by immunoSEQ multiplex PCR, and TCRdb kept only the in-frame ones, dropping some. The repertoire includes about 160,000 clones, roughly 80% of them detected once, and approximately 5.1% sits in the top ten. Sequenced: PBMCs or T cells enriched from blood (not recorded which). The origin of the receptors is a woman aged 40 to 50 with acute COVID-19.

This chain joins TRBV18 and TRBJ1-4; perhaps TRBD1 as D (6 bases). V was clipped by 5 bases and J by 3 bases, with 10 bases between them. The CDR3 length is 14 residues. From germline, CDR1 is KGHSH and CDR2 LQKENI. The DNA of the CDR3 is TGTGCCAGCTCAGGGAGACAGGCTAATGAAAAACTGTTTTTT. It codes for CASSGRQANEKLFF.

This rearrangement joins TRBV24-1 to TRBJ1-2; D gene ambiguous. This CDR3 spans 13 amino acids. The germline CDR1 and CDR2 sequences are KGHDR and SFDVKD. V lost 5 bases to trimming and J lost 6 bases, with 12 bases between them. Here the CDR3 reads CATSATRVDGYTF. The CDR3 bases are TGTGCCACCAGTGCAACCCGGGTTGATGGCTACACCTTC.

The rearrangement links TRBV4-2 to TRBJ2-7, with 13 bases lining up with TRBD2. With V trimmed by 3 bases and J by 7 bases, 18 bases remained unmatched. Per the germline V gene, CDR1 is LGHNA and CDR2 is YNFKEQ. CDR3 size: 19 residues. CDR3 protein: CASSHLGLAGSKTTWEQYF. The CDR3, as DNA: TGTGCCAGCAGCCACCTGGGACTAGCGGGATCCAAAACCACGTGGGAGCAGTACTTC.

The DNA for the CDR3 is TGTGCCAGCAGCTTGGGACTAGCGGTGGAGACCCAGTACTTC. It codes for CASSLGLAVETQYF. The chain uses TRBV7-9 and TRBJ2-5, with 11 bases that match TRBD2. V gave up 3 bases and J gave up 5 bases; unmatched junction bases: 2. Germline CDR1 reads SEHNR; CDR2 reads FQNEAQ (reference sequence). CDR3 length: 14 residues.

The V gene is TRBV19, the J gene TRBJ1-6, with unresolved D. Germline loops: CDR1 LNHDA, CDR2 SQIVND (reference sequence). The V and J ends lost 7 bases and 7 bases respectively, with 8 bases between them. This CDR3 contains 12 residues. The CDR3: CASTEGNSPLHF. The CDR3 DNA follows: TGTGCCAGTACCGAGGGAAATTCACCCCTCCACTTT.

The chain employs TRBV6-6 and TRBJ2-7; 9 nucleotides align to TRBD1. The CDR3 covers 13 residues. Unmatched junction bases numbered 2, after V lost 6 bases and J lost 2 bases. Looked up from germline, CDR1 is MNHNY and CDR2 is SVGAGI (reference sequence). The CDR3 nucleotides read TGTGCCAGCAGCGACAGGGGGACCTACGAGCAGTACTTC. This gives the protein CASSDRGTYEQYF.

The chain recombines TRBV24-1 with TRBJ2-1; the match to TRBD2 covers 10 bases. The trim removed 9 bases at V and 6 bases at J, leaving 10 bases unmatched. The length of the CDR3 is 15 residues. From germline, CDR1 is KGHDR and CDR2 SFDVKD. The CDR3 is CATGVAGGKSNEQFF. Written as DNA, the CDR3 is TGTGCCACCGGAGTAGCGGGAGGAAAAAGCAATGAGCAGTTCTTC.

The chain couples TRBV5-1 to TRBJ1-2, with TRBD1 matching 7 bases. V shed 4 bases and J 5 bases; nucleotides not matched to a gene: 8. Germline values: CDR1 SGHRS, CDR2 YFSETQ. This CDR3 is 14 amino acids long. CDR3 in amino acids: CASSADRVGYGYTF. The CDR3 nucleotides are TGCGCCAGCAGCGCTGACAGGGTGGGGTATGGCTACACCTTC.

This clone was observed once. This rearrangement joins TRBV25-1 to TRBJ1-5; D is ambiguous. Per the germline V gene, CDR1 is MGHDK and CDR2 is SYGVNS. V was cut by 5 bases and J by 16 bases, with 15 bases left in between. CDR3 length equals 11 residues. The DNA of the CDR3 is TGTGCCAGCAGTAACACAATCATCCGACATTTT. Its protein is CASSNTIIRHF.

As concerns this clone: The junction differs from germline at one of its ends, possibly a read error. The V and J genes are TRBV5-8 and TRBJ2-1; tentative D call: TRBD2 (5 bases). Germline V gene lookup returns CDR1 SGHTS and CDR2 YDEGEE. The CDR3 has 15 residues. The CDR3 loop reads CASSLVLGVYSEQFF. CDR3 in DNA: TGTGCCAGCAGCTTGGTACTAGGTGTCTACAGTGAGCAGTTCTTC.

The V and J genes are TRBV11-3 and TRBJ2-3; D is possibly TRBD2 (5 bases). Trimming took 1 base from V and 2 from J, leaving 16 bases between them. The CDR3 contains 17 residues. Germline CDR1 reads SGHNT; CDR2 reads YENEEA. CDR3 coding DNA: TGTGCCAGCAGCTTAGGAGGGCCGTTACCTTTCACAGATACGCAGTATTTT. It yields the protein CASSLGGPLPFTDTQYF.

In this sample, this clone turned up a few times. The chain has TRBV7-3 and TRBJ2-3; TRBD2 matches 9 bases. In germline, CDR1 is SGHTA, CDR2 FQGTGA. Trimming cost V 4 bases and J 5 bases; bases outside gene matches: 7. The CDR3 totals 15 residues. The CDR3 nucleotides read TGTGCCAGCAGCTACGGGGCGGGAGGGGAAGATACGCAGTATTTT. This encodes CASSYGAGGEDTQYF.

The V gene is TRBV5-8, the J gene TRBJ1-2; a weak D match, TRBD1 (5 bases). Germline V gene data show CDR1 as SGHTS and CDR2 as YDEGEE. CDR3 size: 13 residues. V dropped 3 bases and J dropped 1 base, with 7 bases sitting between them. Here the CDR3 DNA reads TGTGCCAGCAGCTGGGGGGATAACTATGGCTACACCTTC. Its protein is CASSWGDNYGYTF.

The chain has TRBV5-1 and TRBJ2-2; TRBD2 matches 14 bases. CDR1 and CDR2 (germline): SGHRS, YFSETQ. The trim removed 7 bases at V and 2 bases at J, leaving 4 bases unmatched. The CDR3 is made up of 16 amino acids. CDR3 in amino acids: CASAGLAGGNTGELFF. CDR3 DNA sequence: TGCGCCAGCGCTGGACTAGCGGGAGGTAACACCGGGGAGCTGTTTTTT.

This clone has a handful of counts. The chain couples TRBV2 to TRBJ2-2; weak D call: TRBD2 (5 bases). The CDR3 covers 15 residues. V lost 6 bases, J lost 7 bases, and 18 bases lay in between. The germline CDR1 and CDR2 sequences are SNHLY and FYNNEI. CDR3 coding DNA: TGTGCCAGCAGCCCAGGACTCCCCGGCGGCGGGGAGCTGTTTTTT. This translates into CASSPGLPGGGELFF.

V gene TRBV30 combines with J gene TRBJ1-1; D is unresolved. Deletions cut 2 bases from V and 5 bases from J, with 9 bases between. Germline CDR1 reads GTSNPN; CDR2 reads SVGIG (reference sequence). The CDR3 spans 12 residues. Here the CDR3 DNA reads TGTGCCTGGAGTCCTAGATGGACTGAAGCTTTCTTT. Translation gives CAWSPRWTEAFF.